These T cell receptor beta chains were read from a single sample in a study of T cells in Graves' hyperthyroidism and ophthalmopathy. TCRdb reanalysed the multiplex PCR reads using MiXCR and keeps one entry per CDR3 protein. This table holds about 620,000 distinct CDR3 sequences, roughly 17% found once. The sample was blood. These receptors originate from a woman aged 25-40 years with Graves' hyperthyroidism. Each CDR3 is given with its conserved first and last residue. The D gene is left open where the match is weak. Clone size appears in some rows only: once, few, many, or a class for an expanded clone.

j_gene | v_gene | abundance | d_gene | CDR3aa | CDR3nt
TRBJ1-5 | TRBV5-1 | NA | NA | CASTASGGNQPQHF | TGCGCCAGTACGGCCTCGGGGGGAAATCAGCCCCAGCATTTT
TRBJ1-2 | TRBV9 | NA | NA | CASSVAVGRNYGYTF | TGTGCCAGCAGCGTAGCTGTGGGGCGCAACTATGGCTACACCTTC
TRBJ1-5 | TRBV7-2 | NA | TRBD1 | CASSLAGGGHQPQHF | TGTGCCAGCAGCTTGGCAGGGGGCGGCCATCAGCCCCAGCATTTT
TRBJ1-3 | TRBV12-3/TRBV12-4 | few | NA | CASSFSGSSSGNTIYF | TGTGCCAGCAGTTTCTCAGGGAGTAGCTCTGGAAACACCATATATTTT
TRBJ2-6 | TRBV2 | many | NA | CASRASGANVLTF | TGTGCCAGCAGGGCATCTGGGGCCAACGTCCTGACTTTC
TRBJ2-7 | TRBV5-1 | NA | NA | CASSFSLGAQGYEQYF | TGCGCCAGCAGCTTTAGTTTGGGGGCCCAAGGCTACGAGCAGTACTTC
TRBJ2-3 | TRBV12-3/TRBV12-4 | few | NA | CASSLRGKSTDTQYF | TGTGCCAGCAGTTTGAGGGGGAAAAGCACAGATACGCAGTATTTT
TRBJ2-2 | TRBV29-1 | NA | NA | CSVLTGTNTGELFF | TGCAGCGTTCTGACAGGCACGAACACCGGGGAGCTGTTTTTT
TRBJ2-1 | TRBV7-9 | NA | NA | CASSLGLLSGKQFF | TGTGCCAGCAGCTTAGGACTCCTATCAGGGAAGCAGTTCTTC
TRBJ1-1 | TRBV4-1 | many | NA | CASSQPTAGREAFF | TGCGCCAGCAGCCAACCCACCGCAGGGCGTGAAGCTTTCTTT
TRBJ2-2 | TRBV11-2 | few | NA | CASSLVHGELFF | TGTGCCAGCAGCTTAGTCCACGGGGAGCTGTTTTTT
TRBJ2-7 | TRBV7-2 | many | NA | CASSFFPTYEQYF | TGTGCCAGCAGCTTTTTCCCAACCTACGAGCAGTACTTC
TRBJ1-6 | TRBV3-1 | many | TRBD1 | CASSQGDSLNSPLHF | TGTGCCAGCAGCCAAGGGGACAGCCTCAATTCACCCCTCCACTTT
TRBJ1-4 | TRBV19 | NA | NA | CASIYRRVDATNEKLFF | TGTGCCAGTATTTACAGAAGAGTAGATGCAACTAATGAAAAACTGTTTTTT
TRBJ1-2 | TRBV28 | many | NA | CASNPETGANYGYTF | TGTGCCAGCAATCCCGAGACAGGAGCTAACTATGGCTACACCTTC
TRBJ2-7 | TRBV28 | many | NA | CASSLSRNEQYF | TGTGCCAGCAGTTTGTCGCGGAACGAGCAGTACTTC
TRBJ2-1 | TRBV4-3 | many | TRBD2 | CASSQDPAGSYNEQFF | TGCGCCAGCAGCCAAGATCCAGCGGGATCCTACAATGAGCAGTTCTTC
TRBJ1-2 | TRBV4-3 | NA | NA | CASSQDLGGIYGYTF | TGCGCCAGCAGCCAAGACCTCGGCGGGATATATGGCTACACCTTC
TRBJ2-3 | TRBV5-1 | NA | NA | CASSLGRPTDTQYF | TGCGCCAGCAGCTTGGGAAGACCCACAGATACGCAGTATTTT
TRBJ2-1 | TRBV4-1 | many | TRBD2 | CASSSRASGTGGNEQFF | TGCGCCAGCAGCTCCAGGGCCAGCGGGACCGGGGGCAATGAGCAGTTCTTC
TRBJ2-2 | TRBV9 | few | TRBD2 | CASSGGLAGPMNTGELFF | TGTGCCAGCAGCGGGGGACTAGCGGGGCCGATGAACACCGGGGAGCTGTTTTTT
TRBJ1-5 | TRBV5-4 | once | NA | CASSLAGTGSQPQHF | TGTGCCAGCAGCTTGGCCGGCACGGGAAGCCAGCCCCAGCATTTT
TRBJ2-7 | TRBV6-6 | many | NA | CASSYSTLRRTYEQYF | TGTGCCAGCAGTTACTCGACCCTGCGGCGGACCTACGAGCAGTACTTC
TRBJ1-2 | TRBV28 | many | TRBD1 | CASSKTGGGRGYGYTF | TGTGCCAGCAGCAAGACAGGGGGTGGCCGGGGCTATGGCTACACCTTC
TRBJ2-2 | TRBV24-1 | NA | TRBD2 | CATEGLGNTGELFF | TGTGCCACCGAGGGACTAGGGAACACCGGGGAGCTGTTTTTT
TRBJ2-1 | TRBV7-2 | NA | TRBD2 | CASSEETSGRANEQFF | TGTGCCAGCAGCGAAGAGACTAGCGGGAGGGCCAACGAGCAGTTCTTC
TRBJ2-7 | TRBV28 | many | NA | CASSLPGAGDEQYF | TGTGCCAGCAGTTTACCGGGAGCCGGGGACGAGCAGTACTTC
TRBJ2-1 | TRBV4-3 | NA | NA | CASSHGRLGWNEQFF | TGCGCCAGCAGCCATGGCAGATTGGGTTGGAATGAGCAGTTCTTC
TRBJ1-1 | TRBV18 | many | NA | CASSTTRGNTEAFF | TGTGCCAGCTCAACAACAAGGGGAAACACTGAAGCTTTCTTT
TRBJ1-1 | TRBV6-1 | NA | TRBD1 | CVSYRGMNTEAFF | TGTGTGTCTTACAGGGGCATGAACACTGAAGCTTTCTTT
TRBJ2-3 | TRBV2 | NA | NA | CASRTGGPGSTDTQYF | TGTGCCAGCAGGACCGGGGGGCCCGGTAGCACAGATACGCAGTATTTT
TRBJ1-6 | TRBV3-1 | many | TRBD1 | CASSPGQGSNSPLHF | TGTGCCAGCAGCCCAGGACAGGGCAGCAATTCACCCCTCCACTTT
TRBJ1-6 | TRBV4-1 | NA | NA | CASSRLGVPNSPLHF | TGCGCCAGCAGCCGCCTAGGGGTTCCTAATTCACCCCTCCACTTT
TRBJ1-4 | TRBV5-6 | NA | TRBD1 | CASSSDRALIEKLFF | TGTGCCAGCAGCTCGGACAGGGCGTTGATCGAAAAACTGTTTTTT
TRBJ1-1 | TRBV2 | many | NA | CASSDGPYTEAFF | TGTGCCAGCAGTGATGGCCCGTACACTGAAGCTTTCTTT
TRBJ1-1 | TRBV6-1 | NA | NA | CASSITSNTEAFF | TGTGCCAGCAGTATCACCTCGAACACTGAAGCTTTCTTT
TRBJ1-4 | TRBV18 | NA | TRBD1 | CASSPGQDEKLFF | TGTGCCAGCTCACCGGGACAGGACGAAAAACTGTTTTTT
TRBJ2-7 | TRBV11-2 | NA | TRBD1 | CASSRGTGKVQYF | TGTGCCAGCAGCCGCGGGACAGGGAAAGTGCAGTACTTC
TRBJ2-1 | TRBV6-6 | many | NA | CASSYSKDEQFF | TGTGCCAGCAGTTACTCGAAGGATGAGCAGTTCTTC
TRBJ1-1 | TRBV19 | NA | NA | CASSIAGGLTTEAFF | TGTGCCAGTAGTATAGCCGGGGGGCTGACCACTGAAGCTTTCTTT
TRBJ1-6 | TRBV27 | NA | NA | CASSPAGNSYNSPLHF | TGTGCCAGCTCACCAGCGGGCAACTCCTATAATTCACCCCTCCACTTT
TRBJ2-1 | TRBV20-1 | NA | NA | CSARDGRRAYNEQFF | TGCAGTGCTAGAGATGGGAGGAGGGCCTACAATGAGCAGTTCTTC